Detailed here is one TCR beta chain. Its cognate antigen is unknown. The donors (healthy individuals) were bone marrow donors. The CDR3 length is 15 residues. The germline gives CDR1 MDHEN, CDR2 SYDVKM. V lost 5 bases, J lost 4 bases, and 15 bases lay in between. The data belong to a study of cytomegalovirus exposure and HLA in healthy donors. The study's findings and limits: Across donors, most TCRs were seen rarely, yet some public ones were widespread.

The PCR was carried out with 60 Vbeta primers and 13 Jbeta primers. TCRdb's table, derived via immunoSEQ multiplex PCR, lists solely in-frame clones and lacks some. The profile shows about 130,000 clones, 75% of them singletons. The sample consisted of PBMCs. This chain connects TRBV28 to TRBJ1-5; no firm D call. The TCR sequence derives from a woman in her forties or fifties in good health and CMV-seronegative. The CDR3 here is CASSTAGKENQPQHF. CDR3 DNA: TGTGCCAGCAGTACGGCAGGTAAAGAGAATCAGCCCCAGCATTTT. Full variable domain (rest looked up from reference TRBV28 and TRBJ1-5): DVKVTQSSRYLVKRTGEKVFLECVQDMDHENMFWYRQDPGLGLRLIYFSYDVKMKEKGDIPEGYSVSREKKERFSLILESASTNQTSMYLCASSTAGKENQPQHFGDGTRLSIL.